This entry is about one T cell receptor (beta chain). Sequenced by immunoSEQ multiplex PCR; TCRdb stores in-frame clones only, minus some. The sample consists of some 19,000 clones, 79% of them appearing once. These data are taken from a study of OX40 agonist ivuxolimab in advanced cancers. CDR3 length: 14 amino acids. Germline assignment: CDR1 MNHNS and CDR2 SASEGT. V gave up 0 bases and J gave up 3 bases, with 8 bases separating them. Patients were excluded for autoimmune disease history or systemic immunosuppression. This chain links TRBV6-1 with TRBJ2-5, with no clear D. This receptor was taken from an adult with an advanced solid tumor such as melanoma, head and neck, liver or kidney cancer. The sequencing here drew on CD4+ or CD8+ T cells sorted from blood, taken in a trial of the OX40 agonist ivuxolimab. CDR3 loop: CASSEAGREETQYF. The CDR3, as DNA: TGTGCCAGCAGTGAAGCGGGTAGGGAAGAGACCCAGTACTTC.